This T cell receptor (beta chain) comes out of a study of CD8 T cells in ankylosing spondylitis. Points from the study as a whole: Reports of some motif variants in reactive arthritis synovial fluid and blood predate this one. Significant enrichment of disease-linked clones was reported in matched ankylosing spondylitis synovial fluid.

CDR3 size: 14 residues. This clonotype was seen just once. Its antigen is unidentified. Being one base from a much bigger clone, this may be a read error. By quantitative 5'-RACE with molecular barcodes, the TCR beta libraries were made. TCRdb re-derived calls from the 5' RACE reads in MiXCR, one entry per CDR3 protein. The sample lists 180,000 or so distinct CDR3 sequences; about 9.9% were seen once. The sequenced material came from blood, either unsorted or a sorted T cell fraction (not recorded which). This clonotype originated in a male donor with ankylosing spondylitis or in good health (not recorded which). The genes are TRBV12-3 or TRBV12-4 and TRBJ1-2; no clear D. CDR3 DNA: TGTACCAGCAGTTCTCCGGGTCTAATATCGGGCTACACCTTC. Translation gives CTSSSPGLISGYTF.